This TCR beta chain appears in the sequencing data of a study of human T cells and chemical hapten exposure. As for the study in general: Diphenylcyclopropenone was applied weekly to patients' scalps across the approximately 25-week study. Patches with 0.01% DPC went on the upper back, and the tests were read at 6 days.

Germline CDR1 reads SQVTM; CDR2 reads ANQGSEA. With 6 bases clipped from V and 3 bases from J, the junction kept 7 bases outside the gene matches. The CDR3 loop spans 13 amino acids. The time point was: patch test 3, about 24 weeks after DPC sensitization. The treatment was: therapeutic diphenylcyclopropenone sensitization with weekly scalp DPC. Blood, whole and unfractionated, served as the source for total RNA extraction. TCRdb reanalysed the RACE reads using MiXCR and keeps one entry per CDR3 protein. The data contain just under 40,000 distinct CDR3 sequences, 10% to 15% of them singletons. This sample comprised whole blood, obtained in connection with sensitization to the hapten diphenylcyclopropenone (DPC). V and J are TRBV29-1 and TRBJ2-7; 8 bases are shared with TRBD1. The source of this sequence is a woman aged 40-49 years with alopecia areata. Some clones in this sample may be carry-over from other donors' samples. In nucleotides, the CDR3 is TGCAGCGTCTCCGGGACAGGTAACTACGAGCAGTACTTC. It is translated as CSVSGTGNYEQYF.